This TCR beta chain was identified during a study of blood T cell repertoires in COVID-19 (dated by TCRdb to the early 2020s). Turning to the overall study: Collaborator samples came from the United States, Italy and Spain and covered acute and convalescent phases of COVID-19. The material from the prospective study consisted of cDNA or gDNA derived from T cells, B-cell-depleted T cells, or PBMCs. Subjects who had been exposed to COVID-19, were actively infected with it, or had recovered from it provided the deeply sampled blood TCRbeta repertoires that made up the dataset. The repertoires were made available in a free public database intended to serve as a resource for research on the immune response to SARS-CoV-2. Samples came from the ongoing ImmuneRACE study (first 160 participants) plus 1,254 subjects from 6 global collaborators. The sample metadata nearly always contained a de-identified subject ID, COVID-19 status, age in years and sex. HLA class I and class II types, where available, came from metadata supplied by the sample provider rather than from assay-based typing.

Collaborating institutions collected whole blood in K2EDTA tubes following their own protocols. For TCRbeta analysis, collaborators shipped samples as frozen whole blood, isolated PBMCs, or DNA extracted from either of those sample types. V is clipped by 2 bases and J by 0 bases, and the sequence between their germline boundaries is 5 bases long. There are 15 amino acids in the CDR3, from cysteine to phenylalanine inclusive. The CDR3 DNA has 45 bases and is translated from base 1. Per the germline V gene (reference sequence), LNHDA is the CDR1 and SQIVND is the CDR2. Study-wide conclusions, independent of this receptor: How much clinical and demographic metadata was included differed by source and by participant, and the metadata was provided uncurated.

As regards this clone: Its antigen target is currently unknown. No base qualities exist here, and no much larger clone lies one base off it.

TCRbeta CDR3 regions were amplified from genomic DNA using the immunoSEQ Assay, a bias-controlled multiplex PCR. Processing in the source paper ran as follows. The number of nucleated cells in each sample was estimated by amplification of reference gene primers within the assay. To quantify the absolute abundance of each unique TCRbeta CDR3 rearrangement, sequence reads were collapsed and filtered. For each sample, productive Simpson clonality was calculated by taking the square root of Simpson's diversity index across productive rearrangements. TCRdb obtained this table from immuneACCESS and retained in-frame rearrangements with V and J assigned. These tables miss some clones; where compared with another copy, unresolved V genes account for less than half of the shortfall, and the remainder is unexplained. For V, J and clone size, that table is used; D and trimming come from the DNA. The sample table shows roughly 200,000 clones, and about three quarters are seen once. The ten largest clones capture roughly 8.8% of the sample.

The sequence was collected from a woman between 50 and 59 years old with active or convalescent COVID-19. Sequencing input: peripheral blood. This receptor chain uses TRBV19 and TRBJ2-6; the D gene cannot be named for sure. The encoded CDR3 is CASSITPSGANVLTF. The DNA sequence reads TGTGCCAGTAGTATAACACCCTCTGGGGCCAACGTCCTGACTTTC.